The following is a T cell receptor beta chain sequence with its context. Its cognate antigen is unknown. These data originate in a study of blood T cells in healthy people across ages. Study findings and constraints: Relative to aged donors, long-lived donors carried more naive CD4+ cells and displayed higher diversity. PBMCs were not sorted, which prevented a conclusive comparison of naive versus antigen-experienced cells.

Per germline, CDR1 SNHLY and CDR2 FYNNEI. V was trimmed by 6 bases and J by 2 bases, leaving 15 bases between them. The CDR3 totals 15 residues. The second PCR ran roughly 6 to 12 cycles with a sample-barcoded 5' primer and J-beta primers. At least 3 million CDR3-containing paired-end reads were obtained per sample. TCRdb re-analysed the 5' RACE reads in MiXCR, keeping a single row per CDR3 protein. Seen here are 700,000 to 1,000,000 distinct CDR3 sequences, around 42% observed once, and the top ten hold about a fifth. Input material: blood. The chain couples TRBV2 to TRBJ2-3, with D maybe TRBD1 (5 bases). This TCR came from a man between 60 and 75 years old in good health. CDR3 sequence reads: CASRIQDRHTDTQYF. In DNA, the CDR3 is TGTGCCAGCAGGATCCAAGACAGACACACAGATACGCAGTATTTT.